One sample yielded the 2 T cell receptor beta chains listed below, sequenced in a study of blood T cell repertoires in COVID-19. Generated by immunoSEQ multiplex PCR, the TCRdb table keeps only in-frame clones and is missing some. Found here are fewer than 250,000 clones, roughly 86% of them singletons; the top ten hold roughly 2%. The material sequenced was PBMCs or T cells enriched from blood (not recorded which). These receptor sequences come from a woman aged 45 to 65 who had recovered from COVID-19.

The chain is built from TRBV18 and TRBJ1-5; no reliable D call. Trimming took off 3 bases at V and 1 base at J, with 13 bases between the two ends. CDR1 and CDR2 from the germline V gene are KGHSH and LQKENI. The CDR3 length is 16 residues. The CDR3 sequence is CASSPLGGVSNQPQHF. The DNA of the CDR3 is TGTGCCAGCTCACCCTTGGGTGGAGTAAGCAATCAGCCCCAGCATTTT.

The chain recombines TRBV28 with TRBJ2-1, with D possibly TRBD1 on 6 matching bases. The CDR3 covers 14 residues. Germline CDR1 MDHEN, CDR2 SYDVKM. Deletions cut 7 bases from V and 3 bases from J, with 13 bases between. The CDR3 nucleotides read TGTGCCAGCACCCCTTTAGGGGGCTACAATGAGCAGTTCTTC. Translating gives CASTPLGGYNEQFF.